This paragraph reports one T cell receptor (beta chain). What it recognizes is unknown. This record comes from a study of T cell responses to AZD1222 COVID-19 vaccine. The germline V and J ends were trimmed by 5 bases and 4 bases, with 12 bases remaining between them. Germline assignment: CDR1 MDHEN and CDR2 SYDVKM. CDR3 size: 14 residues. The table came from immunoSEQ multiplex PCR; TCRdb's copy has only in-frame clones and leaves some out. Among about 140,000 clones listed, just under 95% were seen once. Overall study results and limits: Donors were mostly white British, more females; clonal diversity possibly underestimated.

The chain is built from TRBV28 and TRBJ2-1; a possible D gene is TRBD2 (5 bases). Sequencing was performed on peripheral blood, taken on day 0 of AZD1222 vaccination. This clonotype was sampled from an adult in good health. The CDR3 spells CASSTGYVYNEQFF. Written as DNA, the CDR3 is TGTGCCAGCAGTACGGGGTATGTTTACAATGAGCAGTTCTTC.